These 23 T cell receptor beta chains share one sample of origin, sequenced in a study of blood T cell repertoires in COVID-19. Here immunoSEQ multiplex PCR was the method, and the copy in TCRdb shows in-frame clones only, minus some. The repertoire holds some 530,000 clones, with 80% to 90% as singletons. The sequenced sample consisted of PBMCs or T cells enriched from blood (not recorded which). These receptors all stem from a woman aged 55 to 70 who had recovered from COVID-19.

This sequence joins TRBV28 and TRBJ2-3; weak D call: TRBD2 (7 bases). Trimming took 2 bases from V and 5 from J, leaving 14 bases between them. Germline CDR1 reads MDHEN; CDR2 reads SYDVKM. There are 15 residues in the CDR3. The DNA for the CDR3 is TGTGCCAGCAGTTTAGCGGGGGCGAGGGAAGATACGCAGTATTTT. It codes for CASSLAGAREDTQYF.

This chain uses TRBV7-2 with TRBJ2-5, with a possible D match to TRBD1 (6 bases). CDR1 and CDR2 (germline): SGHTA, FQGNSA. There are 15 residues in the CDR3. Trimming removed 4 bases at V and 2 bases at J, with 14 bases between. The CDR3 reads CASSWGLGGQETQYF. The CDR3 nucleotides are TGTGCCAGCAGCTGGGGGCTCGGCGGACAAGAGACCCAGTACTTC.

V gene TRBV5-1 combines with J gene TRBJ1-1, with D possibly TRBD1 on 6 matching bases. The CDR3 sequence is 16 residues long. Germline values: CDR1 SGHRS, CDR2 YFSETQ. Trimming took off 4 bases at V and 0 bases at J, with 16 bases between the two ends. In DNA form, the CDR3 reads TGCGCCAGCAGCCCTAATAGTTACAGGGTGAACACTGAAGCTTTCTTT. This encodes CASSPNSYRVNTEAFF.

V gene TRBV30 combines with J gene TRBJ2-7; TRBD1 might be the D (5 bases). CDR1 is GTSNPN, CDR2 SVGIG, per germline (reference sequence). The CDR3 totals 16 residues. The V end lost 7 bases, the J end lost 6 bases, and 28 bases lay between the germline ends. CDR3 in amino acids: CASTVHRTPSSPEQYV. CDR3 bases: TGTGCCTCAACGGTTCACAGGACACCTTCCTCCCCCGAGCAGTACGTC.

The chain carries TRBV18 and TRBJ1-5; the match to TRBD1 covers 11 bases. J lost 1 base, V lost 4 bases, and 3 bases had no gene match. The V gene's germline CDR1 is KGHSH and CDR2 LQKENI. CDR3 length: 16 residues. The CDR3 loop is CASSLGTGGSNQPQHF. The CDR3 coding sequence is TGTGCCAGCTCACTAGGGACAGGGGGAAGCAATCAGCCCCAGCATTTT.

The J gene is TRBJ2-3, the V gene TRBV24-1, with 7 bases identical to TRBD2. Germline V gene data show CDR1 as KGHDR and CDR2 as SFDVKD. The V segment lost 3 bases and the J segment 2 bases; nucleotides outside the gene matches: 7. The CDR3 extends over 16 amino acids. This CDR3 reads CATSDPGAGSTDTQYF. The CDR3 coding sequence is TGTGCCACCAGTGATCCCGGAGCGGGGTCCACAGATACGCAGTATTTT.

J is TRBJ1-6 and V is TRBV7-2; D uncertain. The V gene's germline CDR1 is SGHTA and CDR2 FQGNSA. V lost 5 bases to trimming and J lost 8 bases, with 16 bases between them. The CDR3 runs 15 residues. This CDR3 reads CASSPKAGVHSPLHF. The DNA of the CDR3 is TGTGCCAGCAGCCCTAAGGCCGGGGTTCATTCACCCCTCCACTTT.

The chain carries TRBV5-1 and TRBJ1-3; D not resolved. Germline V gene data show CDR1 as SGHRS and CDR2 as YFSETQ. The CDR3 totals 14 residues. Trimming took 4 bases from V and 0 from J, leaving 8 bases between them. The CDR3, as DNA: TGCGCCAGCAGCCCCCTACTCTCTGGAAACACCATATATTTT. As protein: CASSPLLSGNTIYF.

The CDR3 region has the DNA TGTGCCAGCAAGCCGGCAGGGTCCTACGAGCAGTACGTC. It codes for CASKPAGSYEQYV. This sequence joins TRBV6-5 and TRBJ2-7; D is possibly TRBD1 (5 bases). V shed 7 bases and J shed 1 base, with 11 bases lying between them. This CDR3 spans 13 amino acids. In germline, CDR1 is MNHEY, CDR2 SVGAGI.

The chain uses TRBV19 and TRBJ2-7, with D possibly being TRBD1 (6 bases). V was trimmed by 6 bases and J by 2 bases, leaving 11 bases between them. The CDR3 covers 13 residues. Germline CDR1 and CDR2: LNHDA and SQIVND (reference sequence). The CDR3 loop reads CASSPGTTYEQYF. As DNA, the CDR3 is TGTGCCAGTAGCCCCGGGACAACCTACGAGCAGTACTTC.

This chain joins TRBV6-5 and TRBJ1-5; tentatively, D is TRBD1 (5 bases). Trimming removed 7 bases from V and 5 bases from J, with 18 bases in between. CDR1 is MNHEY, CDR2 SVGAGI, per germline. CDR3 length: 15 residues. The DNA of the CDR3 is TGTGCCAGCACTAGAGCTGGGGGGATTGATCAGCCCCAGCATTTT. Protein sequence: CASTRAGGIDQPQHF.

The count of this clone is one. The chain has TRBV27 and TRBJ1-2, with TRBD1 matching over 8 bases. Germline V gives CDR1 MNHEY, CDR2 SMNVEV (reference sequence). V shed 5 bases, J shed 4 bases, and the junction held 6 bases outside the gene matches. The CDR3 contains 14 residues. CDR3 loop: CASSAPDRGYGYTF. The CDR3 DNA follows: TGTGCCAGCAGTGCCCCCGACAGGGGCTATGGCTACACCTTC.

The chain employs TRBV13 and TRBJ2-3; 8 nucleotides align to TRBD1. J was trimmed by 4 bases and V by 1 base; bases with no gene match: 7. Germline CDR1 reads PRHDT; CDR2 reads FYEKMQ (reference sequence). This CDR3 has 16 amino acids. CDR3 in DNA: TGTGCCAGCAGCTTAGTTGGGGACAGGATTTCAGATACGCAGTATTTT. It translates to CASSLVGDRISDTQYF.

The chain couples TRBV28 to TRBJ1-2; the D gene is possibly TRBD1 (5 bases). Germline-derived CDR1 and CDR2 are MDHEN and SYDVKM. The V gene lost 4 bases and the J gene lost 0 bases, with 15 bases spanning the gap. This CDR3 is 16 amino acids long. The CDR3 spells CASSSLKGAANYGYTF. The CDR3 nucleotides are TGTGCCAGCAGTTCCTTAAAAGGGGCAGCTAACTATGGCTACACCTTC.

The chain combines TRBV10-2 with TRBJ2-7, with D uncertain. V was cut by 9 bases and J by 1 base, with 16 bases left in between. The germline CDR1 and CDR2 sequences are WSHSY and SAAADI. This CDR3 spans 14 amino acids. The CDR3 loop is CASSAAGLSYEQYV. Written as DNA, the CDR3 is TGCGCCAGTTCCGCCGCAGGCTTGTCCTACGAGCAGTACGTC.

The chain's CDR3 is CASSKSAGVYEQYV. The CDR3 DNA is TGTGCCAGCAGTAAATCCGCGGGAGTATACGAGCAGTACGTC. The chain uses TRBV6-5 and TRBJ2-7; 7 bases agree with TRBD2. Per the germline V gene, CDR1 is MNHEY and CDR2 is SVGAGI. The V gene end was trimmed by 5 bases and the J gene end by 4 bases; junction bases not matched to a gene: 8. The CDR3 has 14 amino acids.

Only one count was recorded for this clone. The genes are TRBV6-5 and TRBJ1-1, with D unresolved. CDR3 size: 13 residues. From germline, CDR1 is MNHEY and CDR2 SVGAGI. The germline V and J ends were trimmed by 1 base and 6 bases, with 9 bases remaining between them. The CDR3: CASSYWPGSEAFF. Here the CDR3 DNA reads TGTGCCAGCAGTTACTGGCCGGGGTCTGAAGCTTTCTTT.

The chain joins TRBV30 to TRBJ2-1; a weak D match, TRBD1 (5 bases). This CDR3 region has 15 residues. The germline V gene has CDR1 GTSNPN and CDR2 SVGIG (reference sequence). Deletions cut 0 bases from V and 4 bases from J, with 13 bases between. The CDR3 spells CAWSVSAGRYNEQFF. In DNA, the CDR3 is TGTGCCTGGAGTGTATCGGCAGGGCGTTACAATGAGCAGTTCTTC.

This chain connects TRBV5-1 to TRBJ1-1, with 9 bases fitting TRBD1. CDR1 is SGHRS, CDR2 YFSETQ, per germline. V was pared by 3 bases and J by 12 bases, with 6 bases of the junction left unmatched. CDR3 length equals 12 residues. CDR3: CASSWDRDRSFF. The CDR3 DNA sequence: TGCGCCAGCAGCTGGGACAGGGATCGATCTTTCTTT. The full variable domain, in which reference TRBV5-1 and TRBJ1-1 provide the parts outside the CDR3, is KAGVTQTPRYLIKTRGQQVTLSCSPISGHRSVSWYQQTPGQGLQFLFEYFSETQRNKGNFPGRFSGRQFSNSRSEMNVSTLELGDSALYLCASSWDRDRSFFGQGTRLTVV.

The rearrangement uses TRBV15 and TRBJ2-1, with D perhaps TRBD1 (6 bases). The CDR3 runs 15 residues. Trimming shortened V by 5 bases and J by 0 bases, and 11 bases separated the two germline ends. Germline V CDR1 and CDR2: LNHNV, YYDKDF (reference sequence). The CDR3, as DNA: TGTGCCACCAGCGGGCAGGGGAGCTCCTACAATGAGCAGTTCTTC. Encoded protein: CATSGQGSSYNEQFF.

The CDR3 nucleotides are TGTGCCAGCAGGGGACTAGCGGGGGGGCAAAGAAGGACGCGGTACGAGCAGTACTTC. Its translation: CASRGLAGGQRRTRYEQYF. The J gene is TRBJ2-7, the V gene TRBV4-2; 16 bases are a match to TRBD2. This CDR3 spans 19 amino acids. J was trimmed by 4 bases and V by 6 bases; bases with no gene match: 15. CDR1 and CDR2 (germline): LGHNA, YNFKEQ.

This chain links TRBV11-2 with TRBJ1-1; tentatively, D is TRBD1 (5 bases). Germline loops: CDR1 SGHAT, CDR2 FQNNGV. This CDR3 is 15 amino acids long. V was trimmed by 5 bases and J by 3 bases, leaving 16 bases between them. The CDR3 loop is CASSPGRGEDTEAFF. The CDR3 nucleotides are TGTGCCAGCAGCCCCGGACGGGGGGAGGACACTGAAGCTTTCTTT.

This clone was detected once. The gene calls are TRBV5-1 and TRBJ2-2; 7 nucleotides align to TRBD2. Germline V gene sequence: CDR1 SGHRS, CDR2 YFSETQ. The CDR3 has 17 amino acids. V was clipped by 4 bases and J by 4 bases; unmatched bases: 13. The CDR3 spells CASSIARLAEGTGELFF. For the CDR3, the DNA is TGCGCCAGCAGCATAGCGAGACTAGCCGAGGGCACCGGGGAGCTGTTTTTT. Variable domain in full (rest from reference TRBV5-1 and TRBJ2-2): KAGVTQTPRYLIKTRGQQVTLSCSPISGHRSVSWYQQTPGQGLQFLFEYFSETQRNKGNFPGRFSGRQFSNSRSEMNVSTLELGDSALYLCASSIARLAEGTGELFFGEGSRLTVL.